This TCR beta chain comes out of a study of early T cells in non-severe SARS-CoV-2 infection. The study's findings and limits: Anti-spike CD8 specificities were favored by VDJdb matching, whose results missed private and CD4 specificities.

For this clonotype: Its antigen is unknown.

Unique molecular identifiers were added to individual cDNA molecules. TCRdb used MiXCR to reprocess the 5' RACE reads, holding one entry per CDR3 protein. The repertoire consists of fewer than 95,000 distinct CDR3 sequences, with about 15% occurring once and the leading ten covering just over 5%. This CDR3 is 15 amino acids long. CDR1 and CDR2 from the germline V gene are SGHNT and YYREEE (reference sequence). Trimming took 2 bases from V and 0 from J, leaving 12 bases between them. The input for sequencing was whole blood, taken at baseline. The receptor comes from an adult who was a healthcare worker with PCR-confirmed SARS-CoV-2 infection or an uninfected control (not recorded which). The chain recombines TRBV5-4 with TRBJ2-7; tentatively, D is TRBD2 (5 bases). The CDR3 nucleotides are TGTGCCAGCAGCTTTTCGGACTCGAGCTCCTACGAGCAGTACTTC. This sequence encodes CASSFSDSSSYEQYF. Variable domain in full (rest from reference TRBV5-4 and TRBJ2-7): ETGVTQSPTHLIKTRGQQVTLRCSSQSGHNTVSWYQQALGQGPQFIFQYYREEENGRGNFPPRFSGLQFPNYSSELNVNALELDDSALYLCASSFSDSSSYEQYFGPGTRLTVT.